One and the same sample provided the 5 T cell receptor beta chains below, sequenced in a study of blood T cell repertoires in COVID-19. Profiled with immunoSEQ multiplex PCR; TCRdb holds only in-frame clones, not every one. The sample has over 150,000 clones; 76% are singletons. Sequencing input: peripheral blood. These TCRs come from a woman of 80 years or more with acute or convalescent COVID-19.

Here the CDR3 reads CASSQGTGYNEKLFF. CDR3 DNA: TGTGCCAGCAGCCAAGGGACAGGGTATAATGAAAAACTGTTTTTT. This chain uses TRBV3-1 (or the pseudogene TRBV3-2) with TRBJ1-4; 8 bases map to TRBD1. Germline loops: CDR1 LGHDT, CDR2 YNNKEL (reference sequence). V gave up 1 base and J gave up 4 bases; unmatched junction bases: 2. The CDR3 contains 15 residues.

V is TRBV11-2 and J is TRBJ1-3, with D tentatively TRBD1 (6 bases). Deletions cut 5 bases from V and 0 bases from J, with 20 bases between. The CDR3 has 18 amino acids. Per the germline V gene, CDR1 is SGHAT and CDR2 is FQNNGV. The CDR3 nucleotides are TGTGCCAGCAGCCAGGGGCGATCTGGGGGCGCCTCTGGAAACACCATATATTTT. It yields the protein CASSQGRSGGASGNTIYF.

The chain couples TRBV6-1 to TRBJ2-1; 13 nucleotides line up with TRBD2. The CDR3 length is 16 residues. Losses at the gene ends were 4 bases for V and 6 bases for J; bases not matched to a gene: 6. The V gene's germline CDR1 is MNHNS and CDR2 SASEGT. The CDR3 loop reads CASSAQTSGGANEQFF. The CDR3 region has the DNA TGTGCCAGCAGTGCACAAACTAGCGGGGGGGCCAATGAGCAGTTCTTC.

This clone has only a few counts. The rearrangement joins TRBV13 to TRBJ1-5, with D hard to call. This CDR3 is built from 13 residues. With 0 bases removed from V and 6 bases from J, the gap between germline ends came to 6 bases. From germline, CDR1 is PRHDT and CDR2 FYEKMQ (reference sequence). The CDR3 loop reads CASSLGRSQPQHF. The CDR3 nucleotides are TGTGCCAGCAGCTTAGGTCGGAGTCAGCCCCAGCATTTT.

The V and J genes are TRBV3-1 (or the pseudogene TRBV3-2) and TRBJ2-1; D is unresolved. Looked up from germline, CDR1 is LGHDT and CDR2 is YNNKEL (reference sequence). The V end was cut by 0 bases, the J end by 9 bases, with 6 bases between. The length of the CDR3 is 12 residues. The CDR3 DNA follows: TGTGCCAGCAGCCAAGATCCCGGTGAGCAGTTCTTC. Translated: CASSQDPGEQFF.